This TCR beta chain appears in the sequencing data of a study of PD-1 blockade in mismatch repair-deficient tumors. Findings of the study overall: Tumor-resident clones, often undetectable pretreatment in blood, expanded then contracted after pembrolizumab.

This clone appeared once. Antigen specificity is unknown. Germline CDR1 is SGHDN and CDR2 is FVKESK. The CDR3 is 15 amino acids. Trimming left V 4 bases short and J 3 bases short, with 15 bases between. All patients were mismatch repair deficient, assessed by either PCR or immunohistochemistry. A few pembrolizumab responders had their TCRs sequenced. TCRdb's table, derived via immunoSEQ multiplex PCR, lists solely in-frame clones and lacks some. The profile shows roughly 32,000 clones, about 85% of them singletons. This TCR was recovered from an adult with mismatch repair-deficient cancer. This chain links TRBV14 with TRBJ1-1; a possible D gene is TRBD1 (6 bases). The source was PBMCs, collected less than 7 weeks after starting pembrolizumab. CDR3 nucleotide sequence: TGTGCCAGCAGCCCTTTAACAGGGACCTACACTGAAGCTTTCTTT. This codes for CASSPLTGTYTEAFF.